The 28 T cell receptor beta chains below were found in one sample sequenced in a study of cytomegalovirus exposure and HLA in healthy donors. It was with 60 Vbeta and 13 Jbeta primers that the PCR ran. Assay: immunoSEQ multiplex PCR; the TCRdb copy retains only in-frame clones and omits some. The table has about 120,000 clones, less than 80% seen once. The sequencing sample was made of PBMCs. These receptors were taken from a woman in her twenties or thirties in good health and CMV-seronegative.

The J gene is TRBJ2-2, the V gene TRBV27, with a tentative D call TRBD2 (6 bases). CDR3 length equals 16 residues. The germline gives CDR1 MNHEY, CDR2 SMNVEV (reference sequence). Trimming cost V 6 bases and J 6 bases, with 20 bases left between them. This chain's CDR3 is CASRGGTSSFSGELFF. CDR3 sequence (DNA): TGTGCCAGCAGGGGGGGTACCTCCTCCTTTTCCGGGGAGCTGTTTTTT.

V usage is TRBV5-1 and J usage is TRBJ1-1; weak D call: TRBD1 (5 bases). Trimming took 2 bases from V and 2 from J, leaving 19 bases between them. CDR3 length equals 17 residues. Germline V gives CDR1 SGHRS, CDR2 YFSETQ. CDR3 coding DNA: TGCGCCAGCAGCTTTTCGGGCAGGGCGGGGGTAAACACTGAAGCTTTCTTT. It translates to CASSFSGRAGVNTEAFF.

This chain connects TRBV10-3 to TRBJ2-2, with 9 nucleotides matching TRBD2. This CDR3 contains 17 residues. V was pared by 2 bases and J by 6 bases, with 10 bases of the junction left unmatched. Germline values: CDR1 ENHRY, CDR2 SYGVKD. As DNA, the CDR3 is TGTGCCATCAGTGAGGGGACTAGCTTCCAGCGGGCCGGGGAGCTGTTTTTT. Its protein is CAISEGTSFQRAGELFF.

V is TRBV28 and J is TRBJ2-7; 9 positions agree with TRBD2. Germline values: CDR1 MDHEN, CDR2 SYDVKM. V was pared by 5 bases and J by 4 bases, with 15 bases of the junction left unmatched. CDR3 length equals 17 residues. The CDR3 coding sequence is TGTGCCAGCAGTCGAGCGGGGGGAGTCCTTAACGTTTACGAGCAGTACTTC. Translated: CASSRAGGVLNVYEQYF.

V and J are TRBV27 and TRBJ2-7, with 12 bases that match TRBD2. The CDR3 totals 14 residues. CDR1 is MNHEY and CDR2 is SMNVEV in the germline V gene (reference sequence). J lost 4 bases, V lost 6 bases, and 4 bases had no gene match. CDR3 in DNA: TGTGCCAGCAGGACGACTAGCGGGAGTTACGAGCAGTACTTC. It translates to CASRTTSGSYEQYF.

The V call is TRBV15, the J call TRBJ2-2, with D perhaps TRBD1 (5 bases). V shed 1 base and J shed 5 bases, with 8 bases lying between them. This CDR3 is 14 amino acids long. CDR1 is LNHNV and CDR2 is YYDKDF in the germline V gene (reference sequence). This chain's CDR3 is CATSRGAGTGELFF. The CDR3 region has the DNA TGTGCCACCAGCAGAGGCGCAGGGACCGGGGAGCTGTTTTTT.

This chain uses TRBV6-5 with TRBJ1-1; maybe TRBD1 (5 bases). The germline CDR1 and CDR2 sequences are MNHEY and SVGAGI. The CDR3 extends over 13 amino acids. Trimming removed 6 bases at V and 3 bases at J, with 11 bases between. CDR3 bases: TGTGCCAGCAGCGGACAAAGCGACACTGAAGCTTTCTTT. This gives the protein CASSGQSDTEAFF.

The chain recombines TRBV10-3 with TRBJ2-7; perhaps TRBD2 as D (6 bases). Trimming left V 2 bases short and J 4 bases short, with 15 bases between. Looked up from germline, CDR1 is ENHRY and CDR2 is SYGVKD. The length of the CDR3 is 15 residues. The chain's CDR3 is CAISEGVASAYEQYF. CDR3 bases: TGTGCCATCAGTGAGGGGGTAGCTAGCGCTTACGAGCAGTACTTC.

The chain is built from TRBV6-6 and TRBJ2-2; weak D call: TRBD2 (5 bases). V was pared by 5 bases and J by 5 bases, with 9 bases between. This CDR3 comprises 13 residues. Germline CDR1 MNHNY, CDR2 SVGAGI (reference sequence). CDR3 in amino acids: CASSSGRTGELFF. CDR3 sequence (DNA): TGTGCCAGCAGTAGCGGAAGGACCGGGGAGCTGTTTTTT.

This clone was seen only a few times. The gene calls are TRBV11-2 and TRBJ2-2; the match to TRBD1 covers 7 bases. The CDR3 totals 12 residues. Per the germline V gene, CDR1 is SGHAT and CDR2 is FQNNGV. J gave up 5 bases and V 9 bases, and 3 bases lay outside the gene matches. The CDR3: CASGTATGELFF. CDR3 nucleotide sequence: TGTGCCAGTGGGACAGCAACCGGGGAGCTGTTTTTT.

This clone was counted once. The chain is built from TRBV15 and TRBJ2-1; the D gene is possibly TRBD2 (6 bases). Trimming left V 1 base short and J 9 bases short, with 13 bases between. From germline, CDR1 is LNHNV and CDR2 YYDKDF (reference sequence). The CDR3 sequence is 14 residues long. The CDR3 DNA sequence: TGTGCCACCAGCAGAGGGGGGGAGTCCGCTGAGCAGTTCTTC. Protein sequence: CATSRGGESAEQFF.

This rearrangement joins TRBV6-5 to TRBJ2-7; a possible D gene is TRBD1 (5 bases). The CDR3 runs to 12 residues. The germline V and J ends were trimmed by 7 bases and 2 bases, with 9 bases remaining between them. CDR1 and CDR2 from the germline V gene are MNHEY and SVGAGI. CDR3 in amino acids: CASTGRAYEQYF. For the CDR3, the DNA is TGTGCCAGCACAGGGCGAGCCTACGAGCAGTACTTC.

The genes are TRBV7-8 and TRBJ2-3, with TRBD2 matching over 9 bases. The CDR3 extends over 15 amino acids. Germline loops: CDR1 SGHVS, CDR2 FQNEAQ. V gave up 5 bases and J gave up 0 bases; unmatched junction bases: 3. This CDR3 is CASSEGLASTDTQYF. The DNA for the CDR3 is TGTGCCAGCAGCGAAGGACTAGCGAGCACAGATACGCAGTATTTT.

The chain uses TRBV9 and TRBJ2-1; TRBD2 agrees at 9 bases. CDR1 is SGDLS and CDR2 is YYNGEE in the germline V gene. The junction had 10 bases not matched to a gene; V was cut back by 4 bases and J by 8 bases. The CDR3 is 15 residues long. In DNA form, the CDR3 reads TGTGCCAGCAGCCCTCGGACTAGCGAGATCGATGAGCAGTTCTTC. Amino acids: CASSPRTSEIDEQFF.

The chain recombines TRBV11-2 with TRBJ2-1; 9 bases are shared with TRBD2. Trimming removed 1 base from V and 4 bases from J; junction bases left unmatched: 5. CDR3 length equals 16 residues. Looked up from germline, CDR1 is SGHAT and CDR2 is FQNNGV. The CDR3 nucleotides read TGTGCCAGCAGCTTAGTTGGTAGCGGGGGTTACAATGAGCAGTTCTTC. This sequence encodes CASSLVGSGGYNEQFF.

This rearrangement joins TRBV2 to TRBJ1-4; the match to TRBD1 covers 8 bases. CDR3 length: 14 residues. With V trimmed by 6 bases and J by 8 bases, 8 bases remained unmatched. Looked up from germline, CDR1 is SNHLY and CDR2 is FYNNEI. Here the CDR3 reads CASSDDRGNEKLFF. CDR3 bases: TGTGCCAGCAGCGATGACAGGGGTAACGAAAAACTGTTTTTT. The complete variable domain, with remaining parts taken from reference TRBV2 and TRBJ1-4, reads EPEVTQTPSHQVTQMGQEVILRCVPISNHLYFYWYRQILGQKVEFLVSFYNNEISEKSEIFDDQFSVERPDGSNFTLKIRSTKLEDSAMYFCASSDDRGNEKLFFGSGTQLSVL.

This clone was detected only a few times. The V call is TRBV5-1, the J call TRBJ1-2; the match to TRBD1 covers 12 bases. CDR1 and CDR2 from the germline V gene are SGHRS and YFSETQ. This CDR3 is built from 15 residues. The V gene end was trimmed by 4 bases and the J gene end by 4 bases; junction bases not matched to a gene: 5. CDR3 amino acids: CASSPGTGGPYGYTF. The CDR3 nucleotides read TGCGCCAGCAGCCCCGGGACAGGGGGCCCCTATGGCTACACCTTC.

The V call is TRBV6-6, the J call TRBJ1-2; tentatively, D is TRBD1 (6 bases). CDR1 is MNHNY and CDR2 is SVGAGI in the germline V gene (reference sequence). The CDR3 has 12 amino acids. V was trimmed by 6 bases and J by 10 bases, leaving 15 bases between them. The CDR3: CASSLGAGDYTF. The CDR3 nucleotides are TGTGCCAGCAGCCTGGGGGCAGGGGACTACACCTTC.

The chain employs TRBV4-3 and TRBJ2-1, with D unresolved. The CDR3 is made up of 16 amino acids. Germline V gives CDR1 LGHNA, CDR2 YSLEER. V lost 0 bases to trimming and J lost 0 bases, with 9 bases between them. CDR3 DNA sequence: TGCGCCAGCAGCCAAGATATACTCCTCTCCTACAATGAGCAGTTCTTC. It yields the protein CASSQDILLSYNEQFF.

The sample holds a few counts of this clone. This rearrangement joins TRBV18 to TRBJ1-1; no clear D. Germline V CDR1 and CDR2: KGHSH, LQKENI. This CDR3 has 14 amino acids. V lost 0 bases and J lost 4, with 9 bases in between. The CDR3 spells CASSPPARGTEAFF. CDR3 coding DNA: TGTGCCAGCTCACCACCGGCCCGGGGCACTGAAGCTTTCTTT.

V is TRBV5-1 and J is TRBJ2-7; 10 nucleotides align to TRBD1. Germline loops: CDR1 SGHRS, CDR2 YFSETQ. The CDR3 is 14 amino acids. The junction had 8 bases not matched to a gene; V was cut back by 5 bases and J by 6 bases. As DNA, the CDR3 is TGCGCCAGCAGGGGGGACAGGGGAATTGGCGAGCAGTACTTC. As protein: CASRGDRGIGEQYF.

The chain is built from TRBV7-9 and TRBJ1-3; possibly TRBD1 for D (5 bases). The CDR3 extends over 14 amino acids. Germline CDR1 SEHNR, CDR2 FQNEAQ (reference sequence). V was shortened by 7 bases and J by 2 bases, with 12 bases between the two germline ends. DNA for the CDR3: TGTGCCAGCACCCATTCGGGGGCTGGAAACACCATATATTTT. This gives the protein CASTHSGAGNTIYF.

The chain has TRBV10-3 and TRBJ1-6, with 7 nucleotides matching TRBD1. The trim removed 6 bases at V and 7 bases at J, leaving 6 bases unmatched. Germline V CDR1 and CDR2: ENHRY, SYGVKD. CDR3 size: 14 residues. The CDR3 sequence is CAIRKTGANSPLHF. CDR3 coding DNA: TGTGCCATCAGAAAAACAGGGGCGAATTCACCCCTCCACTTT.

This chain connects TRBV7-8 to TRBJ2-3; 12 bases are shared with TRBD2. J gave up 3 bases and V 5 bases, and 6 bases lay outside the gene matches. The germline V gene has CDR1 SGHVS and CDR2 FQNEAQ. The CDR3 has 16 residues. For the CDR3, the DNA is TGTGCCAGCAGCCTGACTAGCGGGAGCTTAACAGATACGCAGTATTTT. Protein product: CASSLTSGSLTDTQYF.

The chain employs TRBV13 and TRBJ2-7, with TRBD2 identical over 8 bases. The J segment lost 7 bases and the V segment lost 0 bases, leaving 14 bases of the junction unmatched. This CDR3 is built from 17 residues. Germline V gene sequence: CDR1 PRHDT, CDR2 FYEKMQ (reference sequence). CDR3 in amino acids: CASSLGYGGRPSGEQYF. DNA for the CDR3: TGTGCCAGCAGCTTAGGTTATGGCGGGAGGCCTTCGGGGGAGCAGTACTTC.

A word on this clone: The junction departs from the called germline gene at one end, perhaps through a read error. The V call is TRBV7-9, the J call TRBJ1-5; D is undetermined. There are 13 residues in the CDR3. CDR1 is SEHNR, CDR2 FQNEAQ, per germline (reference sequence). The CDR3 nucleotides are TGTTCCAGCTCCTTTAGAGAGGATCAGCCCCAGCATTTT. Protein: CSSSFREDQPQHF.

This clone was seen more than once but under ten times. This chain links TRBV7-2 with TRBJ1-2, with D perhaps TRBD1 (5 bases). This CDR3 has 15 amino acids. With 6 bases removed from V and 4 bases from J, the gap between germline ends came to 18 bases. Germline V CDR1 and CDR2: SGHTA, FQGNSA. CDR3 in DNA: TGTGCCAGCAGTCTGTCCAGCAGGGCAGCCTATGGCTACACCTTC. Translation: CASSLSSRAAYGYTF.

This clone was observed a handful of times. The genes are TRBV18 and TRBJ2-7; 8 positions match TRBD2. V lost 6 bases and J lost 0; bases outside the gene matches: 4. The V gene's germline CDR1 is KGHSH and CDR2 LQKENI. The CDR3 spans 14 residues. CDR3 sequence reads: CASSIREGSYEQYF. For the CDR3, the DNA is TGTGCCAGCTCTATACGGGAGGGCTCCTACGAGCAGTACTTC. Based on the CDR3 plus reference TRBV18 and TRBJ2-7, the full variable domain is NAGVMQNPRHLVRRRGQEARLRCSPMKGHSHVYWYRQLPEEGLKFMVYLQKENIIDESGMPKERFSAEFPKEGPSILRIQQVVRGDSAAYFCASSIREGSYEQYFGPGTRLTVT.